The sequence of this T cell receptor (beta chain) was determined in a study of blood T cells in healthy people across ages. This clonotype was seen only a few times. Looked up from germline, CDR1 is SNHLY and CDR2 is FYNNEI. V was cut by 5 bases and J by 6 bases, with 11 bases left in between. There are 13 residues in the CDR3. A second PCR of roughly 7 to 11 cycles used a sample-barcoded 5' primer and a J-beta primer mix. Each CDR3 protein gets one entry after TCRdb re-called the 5' RACE reads with MiXCR. The sample consists of around 600,000 distinct CDR3 sequences, around 48% of them appearing once.

The sequencing input was blood. The chain uses TRBV2 and TRBJ2-1, with D unclear. The sequence derives from a man aged 80 or over in good health. CDR3 coding DNA: TGTGCCAGCAGTTCCGTTGGGCCCAATGAGCAGTTCTTC. Translating gives CASSSVGPNEQFF.